A selection of T cell receptor beta chains follows, all from one sample in a study of T cells in Graves' hyperthyroidism and ophthalmopathy. TCRdb re-derived calls from the multiplex PCR reads in MiXCR, one entry per CDR3 protein. The data hold 500,000 to 800,000 distinct CDR3 sequences, with 14% observed a single time. Sequenced sample: blood. The receptors derive from a woman aged 45-60 years with Graves' ophthalmopathy. Each CDR3 is given with its conserved first and last residue. Fields, in order: J gene, V gene, clone size, D gene, CDR3 length, CDR3 DNA, CDR3 protein. D genes are given only for firm matches. Clone size, where shown, is once, few, many, or a class for clones that have expanded.

TRBJ2-7 | TRBV4-1 | many | NA | 15 | TGCGCCAGCAGCCAAGGGTGGAGGGATTCCTACGAGCAGTACTTC | CASSQGWRDSYEQYF
TRBJ2-7 | TRBV5-1 | few | TRBD2 | 16 | TGCGCCAGCAGCTTAGGACTAGCGGGCGCCTCCTACGAGCAGTACTTC | CASSLGLAGASYEQYF
TRBJ1-5 | TRBV7-9 | many | NA | 15 | TGTGCCAGCAGCTCGGACAGACCCTTCACTCAGCCCCAGCATTTT | CASSSDRPFTQPQHF
TRBJ2-7 | TRBV20-1 | many | TRBD2 | 15 | TGCAGTGCTAGGGATCCCTTAGCGGGAGTATACGAGCAGTACTTC | CSARDPLAGVYEQYF
TRBJ2-1 | TRBV5-1 | NA | NA | 14 | TGCGCCAGCAGCTTGGCTCCAGAAACCAATGAGCAGTTCTTC | CASSLAPETNEQFF
TRBJ1-5 | TRBV6-1 | few | NA | 14 | TGTGCCAGCAGTGACGGGGTTAGTTATCAGCCCCAGCATTTT | CASSDGVSYQPQHF
TRBJ2-1 | TRBV7-8 | many | TRBD2 | 15 | TGTGCCAGCAGCATGACTAGCGGGATCTACAATGAGCAGTTCTTC | CASSMTSGIYNEQFF
TRBJ2-3 | TRBV19 | NA | NA | 14 | TGTGCCAGTAGTATAGGAACAGCCACAGATACGCAGTATTTT | CASSIGTATDTQYF
TRBJ1-1 | TRBV30 | many | NA | 12 | TGTGCCTGGAGCCCCCGGATCACTGAAGCTTTCTTT | CAWSPRITEAFF
TRBJ2-1 | TRBV2 | few | TRBD1 | 15 | TGTGCCAGCAGCACCGACAGGGGTACTTACAATGAGCAGTTCTTC | CASSTDRGTYNEQFF
TRBJ2-1 | TRBV2 | many | NA | 15 | TGTGCCAGCAGTGAGGCCCGGACCACCTACAATGAGCAGTTCTTC | CASSEARTTYNEQFF